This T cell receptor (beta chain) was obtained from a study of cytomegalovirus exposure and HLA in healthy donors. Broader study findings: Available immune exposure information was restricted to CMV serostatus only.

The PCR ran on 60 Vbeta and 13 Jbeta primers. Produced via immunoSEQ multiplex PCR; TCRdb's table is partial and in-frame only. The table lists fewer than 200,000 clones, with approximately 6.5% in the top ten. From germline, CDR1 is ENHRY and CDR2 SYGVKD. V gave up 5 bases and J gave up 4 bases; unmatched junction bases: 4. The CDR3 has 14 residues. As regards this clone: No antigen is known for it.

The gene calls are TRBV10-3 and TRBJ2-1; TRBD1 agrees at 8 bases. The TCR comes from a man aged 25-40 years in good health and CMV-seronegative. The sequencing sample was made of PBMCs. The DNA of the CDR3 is TGTGCCATCAGTAAGACAGGGGAATACAATGAGCAGTTCTTC. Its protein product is CAISKTGEYNEQFF.